Presented here are 28 T cell receptor beta chains from one specimen sequenced in a study of cytomegalovirus exposure and HLA in healthy donors (dated by TCRdb to the late 2010s). The library was prepared using the immunoSEQ multiplex PCR assay. A mixture of 60 forward primers for TCR Vbeta segments and 13 reverse primers for TCR Jbeta segments was used in the multiplex PCR. As stored in TCRdb, this immuneACCESS dataset retains in-frame rearrangements with V and J assigned. A fraction of the clones does not appear; measured against another copy, unresolved V genes explain less than half of the discrepancy, and the remainder lacks a known reason. This sample holds about 130,000 clones; around 75% were observed only once. The leading ten clones occupy over 2.5% of the sample. What was sequenced was PBMCs. Receptor source: a woman in her fifties or sixties in good health and CMV-seronegative.

The CDR3 DNA is TGTGCCAGCAGTTCTGGGACAGGCAATGAAAAACTGTTTTTT. Translation: CASSSGTGNEKLFF. The V and J genes are TRBV27 and TRBJ1-4; TRBD1 matches 8 bases. CDR3 size: 14 residues. Germline V gene sequence: CDR1 MNHEY, CDR2 SMNVEV (reference sequence). Trimming took 4 bases from V and 5 from J; bases not matched to a gene: 3.

The chain employs TRBV10-3 and TRBJ2-7; 7 bases match TRBD1. J gave up 6 bases and V 3 bases, and 8 bases lay outside the gene matches. CDR1 is ENHRY, CDR2 SYGVKD, per germline. This CDR3 has 14 residues. For the CDR3, the DNA is TGTGCCATCAGTGATAGACAGGGTCTACGCGAGCAGTACTTC. Amino acids: CAISDRQGLREQYF.

This clone has a handful of counts. This chain joins TRBV14 and TRBJ2-3, with D unclear. The CDR3 runs to 13 residues. V lost 2 bases to trimming and J lost 6 bases, with 9 bases between them. Germline V gives CDR1 SGHDN, CDR2 FVKESK. This chain's CDR3 is CASSQQPRDTQYF. In DNA form, the CDR3 reads TGTGCCAGCAGCCAACAACCCCGGGATACGCAGTATTTT. The full variable domain, completed using reference TRBV14 and TRBJ2-3, is EAGVTQFPSHSVIEKGQTVTLRCDPISGHDNLYWYRRVMGKEIKFLLHFVKESKQDESGMPNNRFLAERTGGTYSTLKVQPAELEDSGVYFCASSQQPRDTQYFGPGTRLTVL.

The chain employs TRBV25-1 and TRBJ2-2; D unclear. Germline CDR1 reads MGHDK; CDR2 reads SYGVNS. The CDR3 length is 14 residues. V lost 2 bases to trimming and J lost 7 bases, with 11 bases between them. The CDR3 sequence is CASSERLASGELFF. CDR3 in DNA: TGTGCCAGCAGTGAACGTTTGGCTAGCGGGGAGCTGTTTTTT. Drawing the rest from reference TRBV25-1 and TRBJ2-2, the complete variable domain is EADIYQTPRYLVIGTGKKITLECSQTMGHDKMYWYQQDPGMELHLIHYSYGVNSTEKGDLSSESTVSRIRTEHFPLTLESARPSHTSQYLCASSERLASGELFFGEGSRLTVL.

V is TRBV27 and J is TRBJ2-5, with 8 bases identical to TRBD2. Unmatched junction bases numbered 4, after V lost 6 bases and J lost 1 base. The CDR3 spans 14 residues. Germline values: CDR1 MNHEY, CDR2 SMNVEV (reference sequence). CDR3 DNA sequence: TGTGCCAGCAGCGGGGGGGGGCTCCAAGAGACCCAGTACTTC. Its translation is CASSGGGLQETQYF.

The CDR3: CASSRTRGTGELFF. The CDR3 DNA reads as TGTGCCAGCTCTAGGACTAGAGGGACCGGGGAGCTGTTTTTT. V gene TRBV11-3 combines with J gene TRBJ2-2; 7 nucleotides align to TRBD2. The junction had 8 bases not matched to a gene; V was cut back by 8 bases and J by 5 bases. Per germline, CDR1 SGHNT and CDR2 YENEEA. This CDR3 is built from 14 residues.

The chain is built from TRBV6-5 and TRBJ2-7; TRBD1 is a possible D gene (6 bases). The CDR3 is 15 amino acids. V was trimmed by 6 bases and J by 1 base, leaving 16 bases between them. In germline, CDR1 is MNHEY, CDR2 SVGAGI. As DNA, the CDR3 is TGTGCCAGCAGACACCCGACAGGATATTCCTACGAGCAGTACTTC. It yields the protein CASRHPTGYSYEQYF.

The rearrangement uses TRBV9 and TRBJ2-1; 10 nucleotides align to TRBD2. V dropped 1 base and J dropped 3; count of bases not matched to a gene: 1. The CDR3 sequence is 15 residues long. Germline V lookup: CDR1 SGDLS, CDR2 YYNGEE. The CDR3: CASSVLAGDYNEQFF. CDR3 bases: TGTGCCAGCAGCGTACTAGCGGGAGACTACAATGAGCAGTTCTTC.

The chain joins TRBV7-3 to TRBJ2-1; possibly TRBD2 for D (5 bases). CDR1 is SGHTA, CDR2 FQGTGA, per germline. Trimming took 6 bases from V and 5 from J, leaving 17 bases between them. The CDR3 has 15 residues. The CDR3 sequence is CASRSGEGPNNEQFF. The CDR3 DNA is TGTGCCAGCAGATCCGGGGAAGGACCAAACAATGAGCAGTTCTTC.

V and J are TRBV10-3 and TRBJ1-6; 9 nucleotides line up with TRBD1. Germline V gene lookup returns CDR1 ENHRY and CDR2 SYGVKD. The CDR3 consists of 15 residues. With 3 bases clipped from V and 9 bases from J, the junction kept 6 bases outside the gene matches. The CDR3 region is CAISEGQGITSPLHF. CDR3 nucleotide sequence: TGTGCCATCAGTGAAGGACAGGGGATTACTTCACCCCTCCACTTT.

This clone was seen only a few times. V is TRBV29-1 and J is TRBJ1-1; D remains ambiguous. The CDR3 runs 15 residues. Per germline, CDR1 SQVTM and CDR2 ANQGSEA. V shed 7 bases and J shed 3 bases, with 21 bases lying between them. This CDR3 reads CSADPVIDKDTEAFF. CDR3 nucleotide sequence: TGCAGCGCTGACCCCGTAATTGACAAAGACACTGAAGCTTTCTTT.

This clone has just a few counts. V usage is TRBV5-5 and J usage is TRBJ2-7; 9 nucleotides line up with TRBD1. Trimming removed 5 bases from V and 4 bases from J; junction bases left unmatched: 10. From germline, CDR1 is SGHKS and CDR2 YYEKEE (reference sequence). The CDR3 contains 15 residues. The CDR3 is CASSDVPGQGYEQYF. The DNA for the CDR3 is TGTGCCAGCAGTGACGTCCCGGGACAGGGATACGAGCAGTACTTC. Based on the CDR3 plus reference TRBV5-5 and TRBJ2-7, the full variable domain is DAGVTQSPTHLIKTRGQQVTLRCSPISGHKSVSWYQQVLGQGPQFIFQYYEKEERGRGNFPDRFSARQFPNYSSELNVNALLLGDSALYLCASSDVPGQGYEQYFGPGTRLTVT.

This clone was recorded a few times. This rearrangement joins TRBV4-3 to TRBJ2-2; possible D gene TRBD1, 5 bases. CDR3 length: 16 residues. The V and J ends lost 0 bases and 4 bases respectively, with 12 bases between them. The germline V gene has CDR1 LGHNA and CDR2 YSLEER. CDR3 coding DNA: TGCGCCAGCAGCCAAGAGAAGGGGCCCTCCACCGGGGAGCTGTTTTTT. Its protein is CASSQEKGPSTGELFF.

The V gene is TRBV15, the J gene TRBJ1-2; no clear D. Germline-derived CDR1 and CDR2 are LNHNV and YYDKDF (reference sequence). This CDR3 is built from 16 residues. Trimming took 5 bases from V and 4 from J, leaving 20 bases between them. The CDR3 loop reads CATSGSGPPESYGYTF. The CDR3 bases are TGTGCCACCAGCGGGAGCGGCCCTCCGGAGAGCTATGGCTACACCTTC. The entire variable domain, with the rest obtained from reference TRBV15 and TRBJ1-2, is as follows: DAMVIQNPRYQVTQFGKPVTLSCSQTLNHNVMYWYQQKSSQAPKLLFHYYDKDFNNEADTPDNFQSRRPNTSFCFLDIRSPGLGDTAMYLCATSGSGPPESYGYTFGSGTRLTVV.

This clone has only one observation. The genes are TRBV5-1 and TRBJ1-6; possibly TRBD1 for D (6 bases). In germline, CDR1 is SGHRS, CDR2 YFSETQ. V lost 5 bases, J lost 8 bases, and 20 bases lay in between. The CDR3 is 16 amino acids. The CDR3 coding sequence is TGCGCCAGCAGACAATGGTCAGGGGCGAGAGATTCACCCCTCCACTTT. Its translation is CASRQWSGARDSPLHF.

This clone has only a few counts. The J gene is TRBJ2-7, the V gene TRBV19, with TRBD2 as a possible D gene (5 bases). Per the germline V gene, CDR1 is LNHDA and CDR2 is SQIVND (reference sequence). This CDR3 region has 13 residues. Trimming stripped 4 bases from V and 4 bases from J, with 11 bases between. The CDR3 DNA sequence: TGTGCCAGTAGTACGTCAGGAGGTTACGAGCAGTACTTC. Translated: CASSTSGGYEQYF. Full variable domain (outside the CDR3, taken from reference TRBV19 and TRBJ2-7): DGGITQSPKYLFRKEGQNVTLSCEQNLNHDAMYWYRQDPGQGLRLIYYSQIVNDFQKGDIAEGYSVSREKKESFPLTVTSAQKNPTAFYLCASSTSGGYEQYFGPGTRLTVT.

The CDR3 DNA is TGCGCCAGCAGCTTAGCACAGCAGAACGGGGAGCTGTTTTTT. This translates into CASSLAQQNGELFF. The chain links TRBV5-1 to TRBJ2-2; D not resolved. Trimming removed 2 bases from V and 7 bases from J, with 12 bases in between. The CDR3 loop spans 14 amino acids. CDR1 is SGHRS and CDR2 is YFSETQ in the germline V gene. The entire variable domain, with the rest obtained from reference TRBV5-1 and TRBJ2-2, is as follows: KAGVTQTPRYLIKTRGQQVTLSCSPISGHRSVSWYQQTPGQGLQFLFEYFSETQRNKGNFPGRFSGRQFSNSRSEMNVSTLELGDSALYLCASSLAQQNGELFFGEGSRLTVL.

This clone was observed a few times. The gene calls are TRBV6-5 and TRBJ2-1, with D perhaps TRBD2 (5 bases). Germline V CDR1 and CDR2: MNHEY, SVGAGI. The V and J ends lost 11 bases and 9 bases respectively, with 17 bases between them. The CDR3 runs to 12 residues. The CDR3 DNA is TGTGCCGTACACGTAACAGAGGGTGAGCAGTTCTTC. Translated, it gives CAVHVTEGEQFF.

This clone was recorded only once. The genes are TRBV7-9 and TRBJ2-7, with TRBD2 as a possible D gene (6 bases). This CDR3 region has 15 residues. Trimming stripped 3 bases from V and 0 bases from J, with 12 bases between. Germline lookup yields CDR1 SEHNR and CDR2 FQNEAQ (reference sequence). The CDR3 DNA sequence: TGTGCCAGCAGCTTGGGTGGAGGGAGCTCCTACGAGCAGTACTTC. It yields the protein CASSLGGGSSYEQYF.

The chain combines TRBV10-3 with TRBJ2-5, with D possibly matching TRBD2 (7 bases). The CDR3 loop spans 16 amino acids. Germline CDR1 and CDR2: ENHRY and SYGVKD. Deletions cut 3 bases from V and 2 bases from J, with 16 bases between. The DNA of the CDR3 is TGTGCCATCAGTGATCCCGGGGGGCCCCAACAAGAGACCCAGTACTTC. Its translation is CAISDPGGPQQETQYF.

Here the CDR3 reads CASSHEAGDQETQYF. The CDR3 DNA reads as TGTGCCAGCAGTCACGAAGCGGGGGATCAAGAGACCCAGTACTTC. The chain is built from TRBV27 and TRBJ2-5; TRBD2 matches at 8 bases. The J segment lost 2 bases and the V segment lost 5 bases, leaving 7 bases of the junction unmatched. In germline, CDR1 is MNHEY, CDR2 SMNVEV (reference sequence). There are 15 residues in the CDR3.

Details on this clone: In the same sample, other DNA sequences code for this CDR3. The chain has TRBV11-2 and TRBJ2-1; 10 nucleotides agree with TRBD2. Per germline, CDR1 SGHAT and CDR2 FQNNGV. With 5 bases clipped from V and 7 bases from J, the junction kept 8 bases outside the gene matches. The CDR3 length is 15 residues. The chain's CDR3 is CASSRGLAGVNEQFF. The CDR3 region has the DNA TGTGCCAGCAGCAGAGGGCTAGCGGGAGTGAATGAGCAGTTCTTC.

The genes are TRBV9 and TRBJ1-1; D is perhaps TRBD1 (5 bases). The germline V gene encodes CDR1 SGDLS and CDR2 YYNGEE. V was clipped by 2 bases and J by 0 bases, with 14 bases between them. The CDR3 spans 16 residues. The DNA for the CDR3 is TGTGCCAGCAGCGTGGAACCGGACAACTTGAACACTGAAGCTTTCTTT. Amino acid sequence: CASSVEPDNLNTEAFF.

The chain couples TRBV14 to TRBJ2-1, with 13 bases identical to TRBD2. Trimming took 3 bases from V and 2 from J; bases not matched to a gene: 1. CDR3 length equals 16 residues. Germline loops: CDR1 SGHDN, CDR2 FVKESK. The CDR3 is CASSHGTSGTYNEQFF. CDR3 DNA sequence: TGTGCCAGCAGCCACGGGACTAGCGGGACCTACAATGAGCAGTTCTTC.

The chain links TRBV18 to TRBJ1-5; 9 positions match TRBD1. CDR3 size: 16 residues. The germline gives CDR1 KGHSH, CDR2 LQKENI. V shed 3 bases, J shed 7 bases, and the junction held 10 bases outside the gene matches. The CDR3 sequence: CASSPRDRDTRQPQHF. The CDR3 DNA reads as TGTGCCAGCTCACCCAGGGACAGGGACACGAGACAGCCCCAGCATTTT.

V is TRBV5-4 and J is TRBJ1-1; unclear D gene. The germline V gene encodes CDR1 SGHNT and CDR2 YYREEE (reference sequence). Trimming pared 1 base from V and 1 base from J, leaving 17 bases between. This CDR3 contains 17 residues. The CDR3, as DNA: TGTGCCAGCAGCTTGTATCTTTTATTGGGAGGGAACACTGAAGCTTTCTTT. Translated, it gives CASSLYLLLGGNTEAFF.

This sequence joins TRBV30 and TRBJ1-1, with a weak D call TRBD1 (5 bases). The CDR3 is 13 amino acids. The germline V gene encodes CDR1 GTSNPN and CDR2 SVGIG (reference sequence). Trimming removed 3 bases at V and 3 bases at J, with 11 bases between. CDR3 nucleotide sequence: TGTGCCTGGAGCCCAGGGTTCGACACTGAAGCTTTCTTT. It translates to CAWSPGFDTEAFF. The entire variable domain, with the rest obtained from reference TRBV30 and TRBJ1-1, is as follows: SQTIHQWPATLVQPVGSPLSLECTVEGTSNPNLYWYRQAAGRGLQLLFYSVGIGQISSEVPQNLSASRPQDRQFILSSKKLLLSDSGFYLCAWSPGFDTEAFFGQGTRLTVV.

In regard to this clone: One end of the junction is discordant with germline, which a read error may explain. The chain recombines TRBV7-9 with TRBJ2-7; D may be TRBD2 (6 bases). Germline V gene lookup returns CDR1 SEHNR and CDR2 FQNEAQ (reference sequence). The CDR3 sequence is 14 residues long. The CDR3 here is CSSSFVRVGGEQYF. The CDR3 DNA is TGTTCCAGCAGCTTTGTTCGGGTCGGGGGCGAGCAGTACTTC. The variable domain in full, with the rest retrieved from reference TRBV7-9 and TRBJ2-7, is DTGVSQNPRHKITKRGQNVTFRCDPISEHNRLYWYRQTLGQGPEFLTYFQNEAQLEKSRLLSDRFSAERPKGSFSTLEIQRTEQGDSAMYLCSSSFVRVGGEQYFGPGTRLTVT.